The 19 T cell receptor beta chains in this list originate from one sample, sequenced in a study of early T cells in non-severe SARS-CoV-2 infection. TCRdb recomputed calls from the 5' RACE reads with MiXCR, one row per CDR3 protein. The profile shows 46,000 or so distinct CDR3 sequences, about 13% of them singletons. The specimen sequenced was whole blood. These receptors were obtained from an adult who was a healthcare worker with PCR-confirmed SARS-CoV-2 infection or an uninfected control (not recorded which).

In its sample, this clonotype was seen many times. The chain couples TRBV10-3 to TRBJ2-7, with D perhaps matching TRBD1 or TRBD2 (5 bases each). The length of the CDR3 is 10 residues. Trimming shortened V by 8 bases and J by 3 bases, and 5 bases separated the two germline ends. The germline gives CDR1 ENHRY, CDR2 SYGVKD. CDR3 residues: CAIGGYEQYF. DNA of the CDR3: TGTGCCATCGGGGGCTACGAGCAGTACTTC.

This clonotype was observed many times. The genes are TRBV20-1 and TRBJ2-3, with D possibly TRBD1 on 5 matching bases. Looked up from germline, CDR1 is DFQATT and CDR2 is SNEGSKA (reference sequence). The CDR3 runs to 14 residues. V was cut by 2 bases and J by 6 bases, with 15 bases left in between. CDR3 in amino acids: CSARWTHTGDTQYF. The CDR3 coding sequence is TGCAGTGCTAGATGGACACATACCGGGGATACGCAGTATTTT.

This chain uses TRBV6-1 with TRBJ1-3; D unclear. Germline V gene data show CDR1 as MNHNS and CDR2 as SASEGT. V dropped 10 bases and J dropped 3 bases, with 10 bases sitting between them. CDR3 length: 12 residues. This CDR3 reads CATQVYGNTIYF. CDR3 coding DNA: TGTGCCACCCAAGTTTATGGAAACACCATATATTTT.

This clonotype has ten or more counts. This chain uses TRBV6-2 or TRBV6-3 with TRBJ2-2; TRBD2 matches 11 bases. Trimming removed 0 bases from V and 5 bases from J; junction bases left unmatched: 5. Germline CDR1 MNHEY, CDR2 SVGEGT. The CDR3 totals 17 residues. CDR3 bases: TGTGCCAGCAGTTACTCGAGACTAGCGGGGTATACCGGGGAGCTGTTTTTT. Residues: CASSYSRLAGYTGELFF.

This clonotype came up many times. J is TRBJ2-3 and V is TRBV7-2, with a weak D call TRBD2 (5 bases). The germline V gene encodes CDR1 SGHTA and CDR2 FQGNSA. This CDR3 is built from 16 residues. Trimming pared 0 bases from V and 6 bases from J, leaving 16 bases between. The CDR3: CASSLASVHSGDTQYF. CDR3 bases: TGTGCCAGCAGCTTAGCTAGCGTACACTCTGGGGATACGCAGTATTTT.

The chain employs TRBV5-1 and TRBJ1-1, with TRBD1 matching 11 bases. In germline, CDR1 is SGHRS, CDR2 YFSETQ. The CDR3 has 13 residues. The V segment lost 5 bases and the J segment 8 bases; nucleotides outside the gene matches: 5. The CDR3 region is CASRGQGELEAFF. CDR3 nucleotides: TGCGCCAGCAGGGGACAGGGGGAATTAGAAGCTTTCTTT.

V is TRBV28 and J is TRBJ2-1, with D possibly being TRBD1 or TRBD2 (5 bases each). CDR1 is MDHEN, CDR2 SYDVKM, per germline. The CDR3 totals 15 residues. V was shortened by 6 bases and J by 5 bases, with 17 bases between the two germline ends. CDR3 loop: CASRPPGRGHNEQFF. The CDR3 region has the DNA TGTGCCAGCAGGCCCCCGGGTAGGGGACACAATGAGCAGTTCTTC.

This clonotype was seen more than once but under ten times. The genes are TRBV7-9 and TRBJ1-2; D is ambiguous. The CDR3 covers 15 residues. CDR1 is SEHNR, CDR2 FQNEAQ, per germline (reference sequence). The V gene lost 1 base and the J gene lost 0 bases, with 9 bases spanning the gap. The CDR3 loop is CASSLGAAANYGYTF. The CDR3 DNA is TGTGCCAGCAGCTTAGGGGCGGCAGCTAACTATGGCTACACCTTC.

This clonotype came up a few times. The chain carries TRBV3-1 and TRBJ1-1, with D hard to call. V lost 0 bases and J lost 11, with 13 bases in between. The CDR3 contains 13 residues. Germline V lookup: CDR1 LGHDT, CDR2 YNNKEL (reference sequence). The CDR3 DNA is TGTGCCAGCAGCCAAGATTGGGAGCGTGTGGCTTTCTTT. Amino acid sequence: CASSQDWERVAFF.

The chain employs TRBV2 and TRBJ2-7; 7 positions agree with TRBD2. The CDR3 is 11 amino acids. V was clipped by 8 bases and J by 4 bases; unmatched bases: 2. From germline, CDR1 is SNHLY and CDR2 FYNNEI. The chain's CDR3 is CASGREYEQYF. CDR3 sequence (DNA): TGTGCCAGCGGGAGGGAGTACGAGCAGTACTTC.

In its sample, this clonotype was seen many times. The chain uses TRBV20-1 and TRBJ2-1; D uncertain. CDR1 and CDR2 (germline): DFQATT, SNEGSKA (reference sequence). V lost 4 bases and J 7 bases, leaving 20 bases between the germline ends. The CDR3 has 15 residues. DNA for the CDR3: TGCAGTGCTATATATAGCCTCCTAAAATCGAATGAGCAGTTCTTC. Amino acids: CSAIYSLLKSNEQFF.

This clonotype showed up many times. The V call is TRBV5-1, the J call TRBJ2-7, with 9 bases lining up with TRBD1. The junction had 4 bases not matched to a gene; V was cut back by 3 bases and J by 3 bases. The germline V gene encodes CDR1 SGHRS and CDR2 YFSETQ. There are 14 residues in the CDR3. The CDR3 DNA sequence: TGCGCCAGCAGCTCCGGGACAGGGAGCTACGAGCAGTACTTC. Amino acids: CASSSGTGSYEQYF.

This clonotype was seen a handful of times. The genes are TRBV19 and TRBJ2-4; D unresolved. The CDR3 loop spans 15 amino acids. With 3 bases removed from V and 0 bases from J, the gap between germline ends came to 9 bases. Germline V gene data show CDR1 as LNHDA and CDR2 as SQIVND (reference sequence). The CDR3 DNA is TGTGCCAGTAGTATTGGCAGCCTAGCCAAAAACATTCAGTACTTC. This translates into CASSIGSLAKNIQYF.

In DNA, the CDR3 is TGTGCCAGCACCGACAGGGACTCAAAAAATGAAGCTTTCTTT. Its translation is CASTDRDSKNEAFF. The gene calls are TRBV5-4 and TRBJ1-1; the match to TRBD1 covers 7 bases. After removal of 6 bases from V and 7 bases from J, the junction contained 12 bases not matched to a gene. The germline V gene encodes CDR1 SGHNT and CDR2 YYREEE (reference sequence). The CDR3 has 14 amino acids.

In its sample, this clonotype was seen a few times. The chain carries TRBV3-1 and TRBJ1-1; 9 nucleotides agree with TRBD1. The CDR3 runs to 17 residues. V was pared by 4 bases and J by 0 bases, with 9 bases of the junction left unmatched. Germline CDR1 and CDR2: LGHDT and YNNKEL (reference sequence). The CDR3 loop is CASSPGTGRGMNTEAFF. The CDR3 bases are TGTGCCAGCAGCCCTGGGACAGGGAGGGGGATGAACACTGAAGCTTTCTTT.

The sample holds many counts of this clonotype. The V and J genes are TRBV7-9 and TRBJ1-2; TRBD1 might be the D (6 bases). Trimming cost V 5 bases and J 6 bases, with 16 bases left between them. The CDR3 consists of 14 residues. Germline assignment: CDR1 SEHNR and CDR2 FQNEAQ (reference sequence). CDR3 sequence: CASSPDGGGHGYTF. The DNA for the CDR3 is TGTGCCAGCAGCCCTGACGGGGGCGGCCATGGCTACACCTTC.

This clonotype showed up many times. The chain uses TRBV24-1 and TRBJ2-3; tentative D call: TRBD1 (5 bases). There are 14 residues in the CDR3. CDR1 is KGHDR, CDR2 SFDVKD, per germline. The ends were cut back, 3 bases at V and 4 bases at J, with 10 bases in the middle. The CDR3 loop is CATSDKQAPDTQYF. The CDR3 DNA is TGTGCCACCAGTGATAAACAGGCGCCAGATACGCAGTATTTT.

The chain is built from TRBV20-1 and TRBJ1-3; D gene unclear. CDR3 size: 13 residues. Trimming cost V 0 bases and J 4 bases, with 7 bases left between them. Germline V gene lookup returns CDR1 DFQATT and CDR2 SNEGSKA (reference sequence). The CDR3 DNA reads as TGCAGTGCTAGAGATCGCCGAGGAAACACCATATATTTT. Translating it yields CSARDRRGNTIYF.

This clonotype has ten or more counts. V gene TRBV6-6 combines with J gene TRBJ2-7; D call uncertain. V lost 6 bases and J lost 6, with 12 bases in between. The CDR3 has 12 residues. Germline V lookup: CDR1 MNHNY, CDR2 SVGAGI (reference sequence). The CDR3 DNA reads TGTGCCAGCAGCACTCCCGGGCTCGAGCAGTACTTC. It encodes CASSTPGLEQYF.